These 8 T cell receptor beta chains originate from one sample sequenced in a study of blood T cell repertoires in COVID-19. Using immunoSEQ multiplex PCR, the repertoire was profiled, and TCRdb retains in-frame clones only, with some absent. The repertoire includes 60,000 to 75,000 clones, about 88% of them detected once, and 1.4% sits in the top ten. The sequenced sample consisted of peripheral blood. These receptor sequences come from a human donor in a cohort sampled during active COVID-19.

This clone was detected only once. Its ends do not fully match the called genes, so a read error is possible. The chain joins TRBV6-5 to TRBJ2-7; 7 positions match TRBD2. This CDR3 region has 13 residues. CDR1 and CDR2 from the germline V gene are MNHEY and SVGAGI. For the CDR3, the DNA is TGTGCCAGCAGTTACTCGAGGGACTACGGGCAGTACTTC. Translating it yields CASSYSRDYGQYF.

The V and J genes are TRBV11-3 and TRBJ1-1; D is perhaps TRBD1 (6 bases). The germline V and J ends were trimmed by 3 bases and 1 base, with 12 bases remaining between them. Germline CDR1 and CDR2: SGHNT and YENEEA. The CDR3 spans 15 residues. The CDR3 loop is CASSLGGGRNTEAFF. CDR3 sequence (DNA): TGTGCCAGCAGCTTGGGAGGGGGTCGGAACACTGAAGCTTTCTTT.

The CDR3 is CASSPPWGLSGNTIYF. The CDR3 bases are TGTGCCAGCAGCCCACCATGGGGGCTCTCTGGAAACACCATATATTTT. V is TRBV7-9 and J is TRBJ1-3; tentatively, D is TRBD1 (6 bases). Trimming took off 5 bases at V and 0 bases at J, with 14 bases between the two ends. The CDR3 is made up of 16 amino acids. CDR1 is SEHNR, CDR2 FQNEAQ, per germline (reference sequence).

This clone was detected only once. The chain carries TRBV19 and TRBJ2-2, with D perhaps TRBD2 (6 bases). Germline assignment: CDR1 LNHDA and CDR2 SQIVND (reference sequence). This CDR3 has 15 residues. Between the trimmed V and J ends, which lost 6 bases and 5 bases, there was a span of 16 bases. CDR3 DNA: TGTGCCAGTAGCCGACTAGGGGCGCTAACCGGGGAGCTGTTTTTT. Translated, it gives CASSRLGALTGELFF.

This clone was seen only once. The chain joins TRBV19 to TRBJ2-1, with TRBD2 matching 12 bases. V trimming: 5 bases; J trimming: 4 bases; junction bases outside the gene matches: 9. Germline-derived CDR1 and CDR2 are LNHDA and SQIVND (reference sequence). CDR3 length: 17 amino acids. CDR3 DNA sequence: TGTGCCAGTAGTTTACGACTAGCGGGAGACCTTTACAATGAGCAGTTCTTC. Translating it yields CASSLRLAGDLYNEQFF.

This chain joins TRBV6-5 and TRBJ2-1, with TRBD2 as a possible D gene (6 bases). CDR3 size: 13 residues. V dropped 4 bases and J dropped 3 bases, with 7 bases sitting between them. The germline CDR1 and CDR2 sequences are MNHEY and SVGAGI. The CDR3 bases are TGTGCCAGCAGTTTGGACTACTACAATGAGCAGTTCTTC. It encodes CASSLDYYNEQFF.

A few counts support this clone. The J gene is TRBJ2-7, the V gene TRBV7-9, with 10 bases that match TRBD2. This CDR3 contains 13 residues. Germline trimming cut 8 bases from V and 4 bases from J; bases unmatched to any gene: 5. Germline V gene data show CDR1 as SEHNR and CDR2 as FQNEAQ (reference sequence). CDR3 DNA: TGTGCCAGCTCCCCTAGCGGGAGTTACGAGCAGTACTTC. This encodes CASSPSGSYEQYF. Filled out from reference TRBV7-9 and TRBJ2-7, the complete variable domain reads DTGVSQNPRHKITKRGQNVTFRCDPISEHNRLYWYRQTLGQGPEFLTYFQNEAQLEKSRLLSDRFSAERPKGSFSTLEIQRTEQGDSAMYLCASSPSGSYEQYFGPGTRLTVT.

This rearrangement joins TRBV27 to TRBJ2-5, with D perhaps TRBD1 (6 bases). The germline V and J ends were trimmed by 5 bases and 8 bases, with 18 bases remaining between them. Germline loops: CDR1 MNHEY, CDR2 SMNVEV (reference sequence). The CDR3 has 14 residues. CDR3 nucleotide sequence: TGTGCCAGCAGTCCGTCGACAGGCACTACCACCCAGTACTTC. Protein sequence: CASSPSTGTTTQYF.